Listed here is a single TCR beta chain. Its antigen is still unknown. An end of the junction does not agree with germline; a read error may underlie this. This sample includes further DNA sequences coding for the same CDR3. This record belongs to a study of cytomegalovirus exposure and HLA in healthy donors (dated by TCRdb to about 2017). Background for the entire study: An earlier analysis of 587 of the donors reported roughly 270 Gb of sequence data and 100 million to 130 million unique TCR beta sequences from around 200 million T cells. Rather than using new phenotypic data, the later analysis identified candidate immune exposures from TCR beta sequences and from how often those sequences occurred across donors. HLA typing included class I and class II loci at four-digit resolution. An early release covering approximately 600 HLA-typed donors comprised about 300 gigabases of sequencing data and around 80 million unique TCR sequences. A later analysis re-analyzed previously published TCR beta repertoires from roughly 630 donors and added high-resolution HLA genotyping to study TCR occurrence patterns. The genetic ancestry cluster associated with self-reported Caucasian donors included 65% to 90% of the 300 to 450 genotyped donors. A few DR-DQ haplotypes were treated as single units for association and clustering because of strong linkage in the cohort. Alongside the repertoire data, information on donor age, sex, ethnicity and CMV serostatus was compiled. In a later genetic analysis, genome-wide SNP genotypes for about 55% of the 666 donors were used, and that subset was treated as a discovery cohort. In an earlier analysis of several hundred of the donors, high-throughput TCR beta sequencing was used to judge whether each TCR beta V gene segment behaved as functional or pseudogenic. The aim of the study was to test whether cataloging public T cell receptors could identify signatures of past pathogen exposure. Every repertoire in the discovery cohort had been generated on one and the same sequencing platform. Among a few hundred genotyped donors of the cohort, an average of around 240,000 unique TCR beta nucleotide sequences were sequenced per donor, roughly 20% of them non-productive. A separate validation cohort of approximately 120 different subjects was used in addition to the approximately 700-subject first cohort. The study profiled the T cell repertoires of under 850 subjects by immunosequencing and related them to cytomegalovirus serostatus. To predict cytomegalovirus infection status, the study combined high-throughput TCR immunosequencing, statistical association of individual TCRs with disease status, and machine learning. The number of donors typed differed by locus, with about 629-630 for A, B, C, DRB1 and DQB1, more than 500 for DQA1, 600 to 610 for DPA1, and some 440 for DPB1.

The germline V gene encodes CDR1 SGHTA and CDR2 FQGTGA. There are 20 amino acids in the CDR3, from cysteine to phenylalanine inclusive. CDR3 DNA is the only sequence kept; it has 60 bases, read in frame from the first base. In total, 500 to 700 healthy bone marrow donors made up the cohort. At the time of sampling, all cohort members were nominally healthy, though unrecorded immune exposures were likely present. The donor tested CMV seronegative and was one of the 352 seronegative cohort members. Each donor provided a peripheral blood sample, and peripheral blood mononuclear cells were used for TCR beta sequencing. Genomic DNA extraction from the blood cell samples was performed with the Qiagen DNeasy Blood Extraction Kit. The library was produced with the immunoSEQ multiplex PCR assay. For the multiplex PCR, a mixture combining 60 forward primers for TCR Vbeta segments and 13 reverse primers for TCR Jbeta segments was used. The CDR3 region of rearranged TCR beta genes was amplified from genomic DNA by a multiplex PCR assay. On the Illumina HiSeq System, the amplified TCR beta libraries were sequenced as 87-base-pair reads. The study's own analysis went as follows. A later analysis counted 65 million to 90 million unique TCR beta chains across the 550 to 800 repertoires, and around 9.9 million of these chains were shared by at least two donors. To remove PCR and sequencing errors, raw reads were error-corrected and collapsed into unique sequences using a nearest-neighbor algorithm that merged closely related sequences. V, D and J gene segments were assigned by aligning CDR3 sequences to IMGT reference sequences. Each retained sequence needed at least a six-nucleotide match to both a V gene segment and a J gene segment. Rearrangements were called productive when the CDR3 lacked stop codons and stayed in frame with V and J; all others were non-productive. Following IMGT convention, CDR3 was defined as the stretch from the second conserved V-encoded cysteine to the conserved J-encoded phenylalanine. The earlier analysis of about 620 of the donors excluded sequences that lacked an unambiguous match to a single V gene segment. In an earlier analysis of a few hundred of the donors, a V segment was called functional when productive rearrangements were above 56.7%, and segregating when the standard deviation between donors exceeded 5%. A statistical classification framework was developed to diagnose cytomegalovirus status using the catalog of TCR beta chain sequences. In a later analysis, TCR nucleotide sequences were compared against IMGT/GENE-DB human TR gene sequences so that V and J genes could be assigned. In a later analysis, CDR3 sequences and most-parsimonious VDJ recombination scenarios were assigned using the TCRdist pipeline. A later analysis defined each TCR beta chain by its CDR3 amino acid sequence plus V-gene family, and excluded reads lacking a unique V-gene family. To address suspected cross-contamination and a sequencing artifact, a later analysis removed a few hundred highly shared, low-generation-probability nucleotide sequences. For each public chain, a later analysis derived a clonal expansion index from normalized ranks of inferred template counts within each repertoire. A later analysis computed generation probabilities with a VDJ recombination model fitted to out-of-frame rearrangements, and checked the results against IGoR. In a later analysis, hypergeometric tests were used to score TCR-TCR, TCR-HLA and TCR-CMV co-occurrence, with a repertoire-size bias correction applied to TCR pairs. In a later analysis, false discovery rates were estimated by permuting HLA or CMV assignments 20 times. In a later analysis, co-occurring TCRs were grouped with DBSCAN, and TCRdist sequence similarity was added when clustering was performed within HLA-allele-positive subsets. Repertoires with fewer than 30,000 or more than 120,000 public chains, plus five repertoires with anomalous nucleotide sharing, were excluded from co-occurrence clustering. The table was pulled from immuneACCESS by TCRdb, which kept in-frame rearrangements only. Such tables lose some clones; where checked, under half of the loss comes from unresolved V genes, and the rest has no known cause. The V and J calls and clone size were taken over from that table, and D and trimming were inferred from the DNA. The sample records over 100,000 clones, about 61% of which are singletons. Roughly 2.4% of the sample rests with the top ten.

General findings and caveats noted by the study authors: Three of the identified cytomegalovirus-associated TCR beta chains were confirmed in vitro to be specific for cytomegalovirus antigens. In an earlier analysis of roughly 500 of the donors, most TCR beta V segments appeared in productive rearrangements about 87% or about 30% of the time, broadly matching IMGT annotations. The cohort was sequenced for TCR beta chains only, and without alpha or paired-chain data the features that could be detected were limited. Most CMV-associated TCR beta chains appeared to be HLA-restricted in a later analysis, and the HLA associations seemed to be driven largely by CMV exposure. While some public TCRs were present in many individuals, most TCR sequences turned up only very rarely across donors. In a later genetic analysis, a missense DCLRE1C variant was associated with V-gene and J-gene trimming of TCR beta chains, and the association was replicated in an independent cohort. A further reported finding was that TCR beta sequences accurately predicted the HLA-A and HLA-B alleles for most subjects in the first cohort. Compared with equally common non-associated chains, HLA-associated TCR beta chains in a later analysis were more clonally expanded and had lower generation probabilities. In a later analysis, the rate of TCR association differed among HLA loci, with DRB1 alleles having the most associated TCRs and HLA-C alleles having the fewest. A cluster of highly shared sequence variants was judged likely to represent a technical artifact of the sequencing pipeline. CMV serostatus was the only immune exposure information available for the cohort. According to the authors, the approach could potentially be generalized to other disease states and immunological phenotypes. Correlated functional status among segregating V segments might be attributable to linkage disequilibrium, but an unknown experimental factor could not be ruled out. A later analysis associated some 17,000 TCR beta sequences with specific HLA alleles at a false discovery rate of 0.05. HLA typing was unavailable for some donors at each locus, so association tests used only the typed subset. Presence/absence analyses assumed roughly uniform sequencing depth across donors, an assumption that may not hold. A later analysis reported that several top co-occurrence clusters appeared linked to parvovirus B19, influenza, CMV and Epstein-Barr virus. The earlier analysis of about 600 of the donors excluded roughly 17 rarely observed V segments, including chromosome 9 orphons, because counts were too low. According to a later genetic analysis, donors in an Asian-associated ancestry cluster had fewer N-insertions in productive TCRs than the approximately 700-donor mean. When HLA alleles, especially DR and DQ, strongly co-occurred, attributing TCR associations to individual alleles was difficult. The 87-base-pair reads could not distinguish some IMGT-functional V segments, including TRBV6-2 and TRBV6-3, so those segments were excluded. In both the original and validation cohorts, the classifier was reported to diagnose cytomegalovirus status with high specificity and sensitivity. The study gave a list of 150 to 200 TCR beta chains associated with cytomegalovirus.

The sequence was obtained from a woman in her twenties or thirties in good health and CMV-seronegative. This sequence uses TRBV7-3 and TRBJ2-2; the junction holds 14 bases that match TRBD2. Sequenced sample: PBMCs. The encoded CDR3 is CASSPWTSGRPRENTGELFF. The DNA sequence reads TGTGCCAGCAGCCCGTGGACTAGCGGGAGGCCGAGGGAGAACACCGGGGAGCTGTTCTTT.